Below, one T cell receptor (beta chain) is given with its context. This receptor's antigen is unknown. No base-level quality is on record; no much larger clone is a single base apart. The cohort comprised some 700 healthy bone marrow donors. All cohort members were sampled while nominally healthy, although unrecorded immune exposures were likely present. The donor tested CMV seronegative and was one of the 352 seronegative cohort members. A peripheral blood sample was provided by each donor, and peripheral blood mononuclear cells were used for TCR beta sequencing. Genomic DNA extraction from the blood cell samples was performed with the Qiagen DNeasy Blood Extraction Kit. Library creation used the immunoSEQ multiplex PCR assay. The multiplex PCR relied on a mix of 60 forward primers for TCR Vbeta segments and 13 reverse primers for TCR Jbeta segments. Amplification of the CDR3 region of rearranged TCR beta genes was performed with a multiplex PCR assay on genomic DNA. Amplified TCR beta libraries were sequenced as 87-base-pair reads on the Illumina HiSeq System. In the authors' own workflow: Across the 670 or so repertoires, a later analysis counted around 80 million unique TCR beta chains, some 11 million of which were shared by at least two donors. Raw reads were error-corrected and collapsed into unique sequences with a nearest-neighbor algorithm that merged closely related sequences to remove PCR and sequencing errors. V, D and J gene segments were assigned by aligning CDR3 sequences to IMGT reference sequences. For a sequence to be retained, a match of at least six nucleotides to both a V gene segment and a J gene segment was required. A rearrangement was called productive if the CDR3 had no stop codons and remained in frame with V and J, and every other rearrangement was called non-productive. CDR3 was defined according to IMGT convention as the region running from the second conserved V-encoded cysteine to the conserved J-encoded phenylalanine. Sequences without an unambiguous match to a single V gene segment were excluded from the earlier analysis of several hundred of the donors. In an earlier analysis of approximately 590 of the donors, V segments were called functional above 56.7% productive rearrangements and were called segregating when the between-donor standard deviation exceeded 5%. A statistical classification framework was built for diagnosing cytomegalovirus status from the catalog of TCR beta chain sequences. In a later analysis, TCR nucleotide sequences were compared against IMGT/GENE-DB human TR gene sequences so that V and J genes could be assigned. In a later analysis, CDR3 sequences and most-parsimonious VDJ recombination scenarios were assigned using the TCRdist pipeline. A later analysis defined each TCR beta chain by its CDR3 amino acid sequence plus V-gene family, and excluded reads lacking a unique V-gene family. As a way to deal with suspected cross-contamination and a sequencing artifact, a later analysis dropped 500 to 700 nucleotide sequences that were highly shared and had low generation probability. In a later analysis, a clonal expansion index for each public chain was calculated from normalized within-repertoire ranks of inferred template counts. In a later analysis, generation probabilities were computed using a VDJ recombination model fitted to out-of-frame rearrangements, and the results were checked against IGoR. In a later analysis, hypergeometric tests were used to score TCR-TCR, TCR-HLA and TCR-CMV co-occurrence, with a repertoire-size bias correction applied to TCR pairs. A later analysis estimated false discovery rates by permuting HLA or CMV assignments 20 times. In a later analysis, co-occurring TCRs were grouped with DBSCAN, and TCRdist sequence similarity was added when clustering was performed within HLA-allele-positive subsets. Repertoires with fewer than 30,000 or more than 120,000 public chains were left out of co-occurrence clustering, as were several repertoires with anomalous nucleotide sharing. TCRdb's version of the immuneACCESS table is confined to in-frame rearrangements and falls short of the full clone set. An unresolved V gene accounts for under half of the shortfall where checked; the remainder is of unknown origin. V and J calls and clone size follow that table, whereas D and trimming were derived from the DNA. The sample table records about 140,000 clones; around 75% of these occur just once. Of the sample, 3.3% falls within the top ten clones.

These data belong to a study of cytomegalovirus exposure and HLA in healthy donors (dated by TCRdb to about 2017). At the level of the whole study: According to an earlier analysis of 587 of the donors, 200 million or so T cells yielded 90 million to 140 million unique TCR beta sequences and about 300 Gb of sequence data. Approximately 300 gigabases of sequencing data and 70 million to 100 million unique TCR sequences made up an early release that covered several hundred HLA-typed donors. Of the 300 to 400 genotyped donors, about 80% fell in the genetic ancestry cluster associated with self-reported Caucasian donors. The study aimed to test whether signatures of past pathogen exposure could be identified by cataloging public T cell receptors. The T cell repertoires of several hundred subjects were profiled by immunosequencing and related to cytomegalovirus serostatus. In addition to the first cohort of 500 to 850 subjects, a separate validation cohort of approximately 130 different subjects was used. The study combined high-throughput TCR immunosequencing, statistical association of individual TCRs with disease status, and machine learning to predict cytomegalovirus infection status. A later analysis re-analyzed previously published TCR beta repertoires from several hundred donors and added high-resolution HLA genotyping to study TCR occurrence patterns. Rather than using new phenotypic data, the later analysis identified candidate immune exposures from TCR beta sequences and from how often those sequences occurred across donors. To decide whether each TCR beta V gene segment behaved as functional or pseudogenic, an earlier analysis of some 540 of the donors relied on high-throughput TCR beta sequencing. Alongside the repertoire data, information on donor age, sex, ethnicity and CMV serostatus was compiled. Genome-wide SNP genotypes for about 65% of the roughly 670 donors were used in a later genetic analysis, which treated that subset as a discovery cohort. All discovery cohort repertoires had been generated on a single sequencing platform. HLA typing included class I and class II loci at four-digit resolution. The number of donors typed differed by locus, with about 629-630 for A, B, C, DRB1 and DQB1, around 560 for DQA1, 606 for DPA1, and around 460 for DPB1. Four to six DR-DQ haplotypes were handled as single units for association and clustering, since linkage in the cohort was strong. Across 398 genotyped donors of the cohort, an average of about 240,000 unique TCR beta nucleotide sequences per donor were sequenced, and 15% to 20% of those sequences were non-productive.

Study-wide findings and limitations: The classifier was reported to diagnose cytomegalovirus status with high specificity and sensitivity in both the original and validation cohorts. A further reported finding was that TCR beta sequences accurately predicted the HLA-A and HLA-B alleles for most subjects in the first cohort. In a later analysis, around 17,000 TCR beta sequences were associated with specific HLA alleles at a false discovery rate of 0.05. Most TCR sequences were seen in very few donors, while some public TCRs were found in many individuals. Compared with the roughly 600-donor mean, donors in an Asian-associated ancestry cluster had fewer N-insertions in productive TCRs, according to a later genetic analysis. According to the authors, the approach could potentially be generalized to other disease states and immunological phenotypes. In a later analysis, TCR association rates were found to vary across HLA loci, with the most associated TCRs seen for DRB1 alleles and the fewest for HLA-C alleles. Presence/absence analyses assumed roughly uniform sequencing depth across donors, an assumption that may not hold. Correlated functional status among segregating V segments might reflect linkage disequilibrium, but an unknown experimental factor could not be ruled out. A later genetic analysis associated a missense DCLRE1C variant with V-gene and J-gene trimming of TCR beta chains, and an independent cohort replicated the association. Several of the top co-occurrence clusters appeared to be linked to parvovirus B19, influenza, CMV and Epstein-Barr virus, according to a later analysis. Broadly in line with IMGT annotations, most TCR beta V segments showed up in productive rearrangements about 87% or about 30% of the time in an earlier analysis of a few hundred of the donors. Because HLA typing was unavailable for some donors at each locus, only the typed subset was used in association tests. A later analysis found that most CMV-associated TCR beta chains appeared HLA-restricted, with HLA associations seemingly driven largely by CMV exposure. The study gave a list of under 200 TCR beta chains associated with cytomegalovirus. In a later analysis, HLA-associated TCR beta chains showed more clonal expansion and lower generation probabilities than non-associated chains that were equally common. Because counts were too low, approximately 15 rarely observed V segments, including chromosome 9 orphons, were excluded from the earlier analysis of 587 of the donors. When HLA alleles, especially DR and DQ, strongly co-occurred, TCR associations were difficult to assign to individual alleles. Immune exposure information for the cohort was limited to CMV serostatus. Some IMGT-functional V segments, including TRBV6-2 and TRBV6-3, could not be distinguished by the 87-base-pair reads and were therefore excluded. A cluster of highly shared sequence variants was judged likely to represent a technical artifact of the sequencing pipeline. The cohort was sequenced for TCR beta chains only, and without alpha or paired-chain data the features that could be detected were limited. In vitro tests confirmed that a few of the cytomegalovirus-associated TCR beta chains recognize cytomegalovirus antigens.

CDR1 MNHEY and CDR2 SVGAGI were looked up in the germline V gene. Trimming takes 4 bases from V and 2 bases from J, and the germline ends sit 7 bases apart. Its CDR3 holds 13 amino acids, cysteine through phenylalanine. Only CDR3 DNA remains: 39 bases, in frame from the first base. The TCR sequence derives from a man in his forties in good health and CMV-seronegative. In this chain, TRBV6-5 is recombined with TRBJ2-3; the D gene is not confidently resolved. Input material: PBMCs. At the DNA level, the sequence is TGTGCCAGCAGTTTATTTCCCACAGATACGCAGTATTTT. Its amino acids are CASSLFPTDTQYF.